This entry features one T cell receptor (beta chain) sequence. Its antigen is as yet unknown. These data originate in a study of cytomegalovirus exposure and HLA in healthy donors. Overall study findings and caveats: Confirmation was obtained in vitro that a few CMV-associated chains are specific for CMV antigens.

Primers included in the PCR were 60 Vbeta and 13 Jbeta primers. The protocol was immunoSEQ multiplex PCR, while the TCRdb copy is restricted to in-frame clones and leaves out a portion. The sample has some 110,000 clones, about three quarters seen once. The trim removed 0 bases at V and 4 bases at J, leaving 2 bases unmatched. Germline values: CDR1 LGHNT, CDR2 FRNRAP. The CDR3 has 15 residues. The chain links TRBV12-5 to TRBJ1-5; 8 bases match TRBD1. This receptor was taken from a woman in her 30s in good health and CMV-seronegative. The sample was PBMCs. CDR3 protein: CASGLVTGGNQPQHF. DNA of the CDR3: TGTGCTAGTGGTTTGGTAACAGGGGGGAATCAGCCCCAGCATTTT.